This is a list of T cell receptor beta chains from one sample in a study of OX40 agonist ivuxolimab in advanced cancers. Method: immunoSEQ multiplex PCR; TCRdb's copy keeps in-frame clones and lacks some. The sample carries 70,000 or so clones, roughly 84% recorded once. The source was CD4+ or CD8+ T cells sorted from blood, collected in a trial of the OX40 agonist ivuxolimab. These receptors were obtained from an adult with an advanced solid tumor such as melanoma, head and neck, liver or kidney cancer. Each CDR3 is given with its conserved first and last residue. D genes are given only for firm matches. Size tells how often a clone was seen (once, few, many) or the class of an expanded clone, and some rows leave it out.

J,D,V,size,CDR3,DNA
TRBJ1-3,TRBD1,TRBV15,once,CATSRDRGRNTIYF,TGTGCCACCAGCAGGGACAGGGGGAGAAACACCATATATTTT
TRBJ2-3,NA,TRBV5-1,NA,CASSFRETDTQYF,TGCGCCAGCAGCTTCCGGGAGACAGATACGCAGTATTTT
TRBJ2-2,NA,TRBV30,few,CAWRPPWTDTGELFF,TGTGCCTGGAGACCCCCTTGGACAGACACCGGGGAGCTGTTTTTT
TRBJ2-7,NA,TRBV7-2,NA,CASSDDYEQYF,TGTGCCAGCAGCGACGATTACGAGCAGTACTTC
TRBJ1-6,NA,TRBV7-2,NA,CASSSTAGVGSPLHF,TGTGCCAGCAGCTCGACGGCGGGGGTCGGTTCACCCCTCCACTTT
TRBJ1-4,NA,TRBV5-1,NA,CASTPAGTVREKLFF,TGCGCCAGCACCCCGGCGGGGACTGTAAGAGAAAAACTGTTTTTT
TRBJ2-2,NA,TRBV27,NA,CASSWRENTGELFF,TGTGCCAGCAGTTGGAGGGAGAACACCGGGGAGCTGTTTTTT
TRBJ1-1,NA,TRBV30,few,CAWSEQIGTEAFF,TGTGCCTGGAGTGAGCAGATTGGCACTGAAGCTTTCTTT
TRBJ1-2,NA,TRBV7-2,NA,CASSLIPGRNYGYTF,TGTGCCAGCAGCTTAATTCCAGGGCGGAACTATGGCTACACCTTC
TRBJ1-1,NA,TRBV5-1,NA,CASSPGGIQNTEAFF,TGCGCCAGCAGCCCGGGCGGGATCCAGAACACTGAAGCTTTCTTT
TRBJ2-1,TRBD1,TRBV5-1,NA,CASSSGTGGPLGYNEQFF,TGCGCCAGCAGCTCCGGGACAGGGGGACCCCTAGGCTACAATGAGCAGTTCTTC
TRBJ2-1,NA,TRBV7-8,NA,CASSSIPGQQFF,TGTGCCAGCAGCTCTATACCGGGACAGCAGTTCTTC
TRBJ2-4,NA,TRBV29-1,NA,CSVTRGSVNIQYF,TGCAGCGTTACCAGGGGAAGCGTAAACATTCAGTACTTC